This T cell receptor (beta chain) was profiled in a study of T-cell memory formation after mild COVID-19. Study-wide context: TCR clusters mostly belonged to single donors. The study, taken as a whole, reports: The finding that pre-infection memory included some responding clones suggested that cross-reactive memory joined. Later expanders leaned toward CD4+, whereas clones contracting from day 15 to 85 were balanced CD4/CD8. Shrinking CD4+ clones were chiefly CM and EM; CD8+ ones were chiefly EMRA.

TCRdb re-called the 5' RACE reads with MiXCR, one entry per CDR3 protein. This sample has about 360,000 distinct CDR3 sequences, with approximately 14% found just once. V lost 4 bases, J lost 3 bases, and 7 bases lay in between. CDR1 and CDR2 from the germline V gene are SGHAT and FQNNGV. This CDR3 spans 13 amino acids. This clonotype has a handful of counts. The antigen is not known. The V gene is TRBV11-2, the J gene TRBJ2-1; tentative D call: TRBD1 (6 bases). The sequencing sample was made of PBMCs or a T cell subset sorted from them (not recorded which). The sequence was obtained from a man between 18 and 35 years old who had mild COVID-19 (a few samples of this study predate the infection). Cell type and time point are not known. Here the CDR3 reads CASSSGDYNEQFF. In DNA form, the CDR3 reads TGTGCCAGCAGCTCAGGGGACTACAATGAGCAGTTCTTC.